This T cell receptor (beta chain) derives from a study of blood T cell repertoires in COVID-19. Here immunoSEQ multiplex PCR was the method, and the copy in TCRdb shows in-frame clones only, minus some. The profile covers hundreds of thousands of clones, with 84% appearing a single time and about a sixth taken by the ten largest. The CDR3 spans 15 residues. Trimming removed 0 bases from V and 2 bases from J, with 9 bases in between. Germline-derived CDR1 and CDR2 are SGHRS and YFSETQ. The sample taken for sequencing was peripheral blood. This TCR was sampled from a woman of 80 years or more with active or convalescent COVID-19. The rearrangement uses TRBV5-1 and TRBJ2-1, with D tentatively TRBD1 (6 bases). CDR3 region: CASSLGQDPYNEQFF. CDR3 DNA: TGCGCCAGCAGCTTGGGACAGGACCCCTACAATGAGCAGTTCTTC. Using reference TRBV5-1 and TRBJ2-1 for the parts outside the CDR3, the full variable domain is KAGVTQTPRYLIKTRGQQVTLSCSPISGHRSVSWYQQTPGQGLQFLFEYFSETQRNKGNFPGRFSGRQFSNSRSEMNVSTLELGDSALYLCASSLGQDPYNEQFFGPGTRLTVL.